The rows below give T cell receptor beta chains drawn from one sample of a study of vaccination effects on CD4 cells after COVID-19. For these TCRs, the target antigens are not known. Measured with immunoSEQ multiplex PCR; TCRdb has only the in-frame clones, and not every one. Seen here are approximately 19,000 clones, under 75% observed once, and the top ten hold 35% to 40%. The sequencing used CD4+ T cells from PBMCs cultured with a peptide pool, collected before COVID-19 vaccination. These receptors all stem from a human donor who had a prior SARS-CoV-2 infection. Each CDR3 is given with its conserved first and last residue. The D gene is left open where the match is weak. Clone size appears in some rows only: once, few, many, or a class for an expanded clone.

J,size,D,V,DNA,CDR3
TRBJ2-5,NA,NA,TRBV5-4,TGTGCCAGCAGCCCCGGGGGAACTCTTCAAGAGACCCAGTACTTC,CASSPGGTLQETQYF
TRBJ2-3,NA,NA,TRBV20-1,TGCAGTGCTAGTGGCGGTGCAGCAACTAGCACAGATACGCAGTATTTT,CSASGGAATSTDTQYF
TRBJ2-3,NA,TRBD2,TRBV9,TGTGCCAGCAGCGTATCGGGACTAGCGGGGACCGCAGATACGCAGTATTTT,CASSVSGLAGTADTQYF
TRBJ1-1,NA,NA,TRBV19,TGTGCCAGTAGTAGATTGGACAGAAACCAGGAAGCTTTCTTT,CASSRLDRNQEAFF
TRBJ2-2,NA,TRBD2,TRBV9,TGTGCCAGCAGCGTTAGCGGGAGAACGACCGGGGAGCTGTTTTTT,CASSVSGRTTGELFF
TRBJ1-1,NA,NA,TRBV2,TGTGCCAGCACCCCAGTGAACACTGAAGCTTTCTTT,CASTPVNTEAFF
TRBJ2-3,NA,NA,TRBV2,TGTGCCAGAAAACGGCGCGGGTCCGTCACAGATACGCAGTATTTT,CARKRRGSVTDTQYF
TRBJ2-2,NA,TRBD2,TRBV5-1,TGCGCCAGCAGCGCGGGACTAGCGGGAGGAAGGGTGACCGGGGAGCTGTTTTTT,CASSAGLAGGRVTGELFF
TRBJ1-1,NA,NA,TRBV5-4,TGTGCCAGCAGCTTGGGAGGAGGAGTCATGAACACTGAAGCTTTCTTT,CASSLGGGVMNTEAFF
TRBJ2-7,NA,TRBD1,TRBV7-2,TGTGCCAGCAGCTCTGACAGGGGGCCTAGCTCCTACGAGCAGTACTTC,CASSSDRGPSSYEQYF
TRBJ2-7,NA,NA,TRBV7-2,TGTGCCAGCAGCTTATCCCCCTTTGGAGGGACCTACGAGCAGTACTTC,CASSLSPFGGTYEQYF
TRBJ1-1,NA,TRBD1,TRBV7-2,TGTGCCAGCAGCTTGGGCAGGGGGCGTTGGGACACTGAAGCTTTCTTT,CASSLGRGRWDTEAFF
TRBJ2-7,NA,TRBD2,TRBV11-3,TGTGCCAGCAGCTTCTTGTTAGCGGGATCCTACGAGCAGTACTTC,CASSFLLAGSYEQYF
TRBJ2-2,NA,TRBD2,TRBV30,TGTGCCTGGATCGGGGGCGGGAGGGCTACCGGGGAGCTGTTTTTT,CAWIGGGRATGELFF
TRBJ1-3,once,NA,TRBV24-1,TGTGCCACCCCGGGGAGGATCTCTGGAAACACCATATATTTT,CATPGRISGNTIYF
TRBJ1-2,NA,TRBD1,TRBV7-9,TGTGCCAGCGGGGGCAGGGGGACCCCGACCTATGGCTACACCTTC,CASGGRGTPTYGYTF
TRBJ2-2,NA,NA,TRBV5-1,TGCGCCAGCAGAACTAGGGGGGGCGAGCACACCGGGGAGCTGTTTTTT,CASRTRGGEHTGELFF
TRBJ2-2,NA,NA,TRBV18,TGTGCCAGCTCACCACCGAAGGACACCGGGGAGCTGTTTTTT,CASSPPKDTGELFF
TRBJ1-1,NA,NA,TRBV19,TGTGCCAGTAGTATATTGGGAGGGAATACTGAAGCTTTCTTT,CASSILGGNTEAFF
TRBJ1-1,few,NA,TRBV7-2,TGTGCCAGCAGCACCGGGTCAGGGGAGGGTGGTAAGAACACTGAAGCTTTCTTT,CASSTGSGEGGKNTEAFF
TRBJ1-1,NA,NA,TRBV19,TGTGCCAGTACCGGGTCCGGGGAGACTGAAGCTTTCTTT,CASTGSGETEAFF
TRBJ1-1,NA,NA,TRBV14,TGTGCCAGCGCCCTCCGTTCGGGGTCCGTGAACACTGAAGCTTTCTTT,CASALRSGSVNTEAFF
TRBJ2-3,NA,NA,TRBV20-1,TGCAGTCAACAGGTTTTGGATACGCAGTATTTT,CSQQVLDTQYF
TRBJ2-5,NA,NA,TRBV6-5,TGTGCCAGCAGCTCAACCCAATACGGGACGGAGACCCAGTACTTC,CASSSTQYGTETQYF
TRBJ2-5,few,NA,TRBV2,TGTGCCAGCAGAAACAGGGACCGGCAAGAGACCCAGTACTTC,CASRNRDRQETQYF
TRBJ1-2,NA,NA,TRBV7-9,TGTGCCAGCAGCGGGGGCGGTAACTATGGCTACACCTTC,CASSGGGNYGYTF